The 4 T cell receptor beta chains reported below all come from one sample, sequenced in a study of shared clonotypes between healthy human individuals (dated by TCRdb to 2020 to 2021). CD8 naive samples were obtained by positive selection for CCR7 among CD45RO-negative cells, yielding a CD45RA+CCR7+ population from which TemRA cells were excluded. The method behind the library was the immunoSEQ multiplex PCR assay. The table was pulled from immuneACCESS by TCRdb, which kept in-frame rearrangements only. Such tables lose some clones; where checked, under half of the loss comes from unresolved V genes, and the rest has no known cause. The sample has about 870,000 clones on record, more than 85% of them singletons. In total, the top ten clones hold less than 25% of the sample. Sequenced material: naive CD8+ T cells sorted from blood. Explained via the paper, the cell subset or site label denotes: CD45RA+CCR7+. All receptors derive from a man aged 25-45 years in good health.

V gene TRBV7-6 combines with J gene TRBJ2-7; D possibly corresponds to TRBD1 (5 bases). The CDR3 spans 14 residues. V was clipped by 3 bases and J by 6 bases, with 15 bases between them. The germline CDR1 and CDR2 sequences are SGHVS and FNYEAQ. CDR3 DNA sequence: TGTGCCAGCAGCTTCCAGGGTTCCCTCGTCGAGCAGTACTTC. This gives the protein CASSFQGSLVEQYF.

CDR3 coding DNA: TGTGCCAGCAGCCAATTTCAGCGGCCAGATACGCAGTATTTT. Amino acids: CASSQFQRPDTQYF. The chain links TRBV14 to TRBJ2-3; perhaps TRBD2 as D (5 bases). V dropped 2 bases and J dropped 4 bases, with 10 bases sitting between them. CDR1 is SGHDN and CDR2 is FVKESK in the germline V gene. The CDR3 consists of 14 residues.

The chain joins TRBV27 to TRBJ1-1; D is uncertain. V was trimmed by 8 bases and J by 1 base, leaving 5 bases between them. This CDR3 is built from 11 residues. Germline loops: CDR1 MNHEY, CDR2 SMNVEV (reference sequence). CDR3 residues: CASVRNTEAFF. Here the CDR3 DNA reads TGTGCCAGCGTTAGGAACACTGAAGCTTTCTTT.

The chain joins TRBV7-8 to TRBJ2-7; no clear D gene. Between the trimmed V and J ends, which lost 5 bases and 4 bases, there was a span of 12 bases. The CDR3 loop spans 13 amino acids. Germline CDR1 SGHVS, CDR2 FQNEAQ. The CDR3 protein is CASSPLSRYEQYF. The CDR3, as DNA: TGTGCCAGCAGCCCCCTCAGTCGGTACGAGCAGTACTTC.